This paragraph reports one T cell receptor (beta chain). The target antigen is unknown. TCRdb's copy holds only in-frame clones and misses some; the assay was immunoSEQ multiplex PCR. There are some 52,000 clones in the sample; 70% to 85% occur only once, and 2.5% to 4% lies in the top ten. In germline, CDR1 is SGHRS, CDR2 YFSETQ. The CDR3 sequence is 13 residues long. Patients had chemo-refractory metastatic non-small-cell lung cancer and received focal radiation plus CTLA-4 blockade that used ipilimumab. This sample was included in a study of radiotherapy plus CTLA-4 blockade in lung cancer. The study, taken as a whole, reports: Blood saw expansion of tumor-derived TCR clones after radiotherapy plus ipilimumab.

The origin of this receptor is a human donor with non-small cell lung cancer who had a partial response to radiotherapy plus ipilimumab. The rearrangement links TRBV5-1 to TRBJ2-7; 8 bases are a match to TRBD1. The closer fit of TRBJ2-5 to the DNA end suggests the J call may be wrong. The material was peripheral blood, obtained from a patient treated with radiotherapy plus ipilimumab. This CDR3 reads CASSPDGQGTQYF. CDR3 in DNA: TGCGCCAGCAGCCCGGACGGACAGGGGACCCAGTACTTC.